This T cell receptor (beta chain) is drawn from a study of cytomegalovirus exposure and HLA in healthy donors. Study-level points and caveats: Certain indistinguishable V segments, among them TRBV6-2 and TRBV6-3, were excluded. Listed as cytomegalovirus-associated were 150 or so TCR beta chains. As a later analysis showed, a missense DCLRE1C variant was linked to trimming of TCR beta V- and J-genes.

V was cut by 1 base and J by 7 bases, with 11 bases left in between. CDR1 and CDR2 (germline): GTSNPN, SVGIG (reference sequence). The CDR3 totals 13 residues. It was with 60 Vbeta and 13 Jbeta primers that the PCR ran. The method was immunoSEQ multiplex PCR; TCRdb's version includes in-frame clones alone and lacks a portion of them. This table has 85,000 to 120,000 clones, around 70% appearing once. As to this clone: Its antigen remains unidentified.

This receptor was obtained from a boy aged 5-17 years in good health and CMV-seronegative. The sequencing input was PBMCs. J is TRBJ1-5 and V is TRBV30; D is unresolved. The CDR3 loop is CAWSDGSKQPQHF. CDR3 DNA sequence: TGTGCCTGGAGTGACGGGTCAAAACAGCCCCAGCATTTT.